The rows below give T cell receptor beta chains drawn from one sample of a study of shared clonotypes between healthy human individuals. Sequencing was performed with immunoSEQ multiplex PCR; in TCRdb, only in-frame clones are kept and a portion is missing. The sample lists over 850,000 clones; about 80% were seen once. Sequencing used memory CD4+ T cells from PBMCs. The receptor source for this set is a man younger than 30 in good health. Some clones in this sample may be carry-over from other donors' samples. The CDR3 runs from the conserved cysteine through the conserved F or W.

J,length,V,CDR3
TRBJ1-2,13,TRBV30,CAWSTRGGGGYTF
TRBJ2-2,15,TRBV30,CAWSDFVLNTGELFF
TRBJ2-3,16,TRBV5-1,CASSPRLAGEGDTQYF
TRBJ2-5,16,TRBV7-3,CASSLSGQAGQETQYF
TRBJ2-1,16,TRBV29-1,CSVEGLAAPSYNEQFF
TRBJ1-1,15,TRBV5-5,CASSLTGRMNTEAFF
TRBJ2-7,14,TRBV6-5,CAISESTGTYEQYF
TRBJ2-1,15,TRBV9,CASSVGLAFSNEQFF
TRBJ2-1,11,TRBV7-9,CASSLDGEQFF
TRBJ2-5,15,TRBV25-1,CASIPPRQGQETQYF
TRBJ2-3,16,TRBV7-9,CASSPTNIRGSDTQYF
TRBJ1-2,12,TRBV6-1,CASSVTGTGGTF
TRBJ2-6,16,TRBV7-3,CASSLTGSAGANVLTF
TRBJ2-5,12,TRBV7-2,CASSLVGETQYF
TRBJ2-1,16,TRBV28,CASSSPGRDSYNEQFF
TRBJ2-3,15,TRBV6-1,CASSVQREVTDTQYF
TRBJ2-2,13,TRBV7-3,CASSVRDTGELFF
TRBJ2-7,12,TRBV9,CASSGASSEQYF
TRBJ1-4,12,TRBV28,CASGNINEKLFF
TRBJ2-7,14,TRBV5-1,CASTVTGATHEQYF
TRBJ2-5,14,TRBV5-4,CASSLPSGTETQYF
TRBJ2-7,13,TRBV10-3,CATSGQGGYEQYF
TRBJ2-2,20,TRBV11-3,CASSLDTGRFTSSGTGELFF